This T cell receptor (beta chain) comes out of a study of OX40 agonist ivuxolimab in advanced cancers. Study summary: Patient treatment consisted of intravenous ivuxolimab administration every 2 weeks at 0.01 to 10 mg/kg. Eligibility admitted prior anti-PD-1, anti-PD-L1 or anti-CTLA-4 therapy; 35% to 40% had some.

Comment on this clone: Its antigen is unknown.

From germline, CDR1 is MNHEY and CDR2 SMNVEV (reference sequence). V lost 5 bases and J lost 5, with 16 bases in between. The CDR3 has 14 residues. Repertoires were generated with immunoSEQ multiplex PCR, while TCRdb's copy carries only in-frame clones and drops some. This table has about 35,000 clones, around nine tenths appearing once. Study-wide results and caveats: CD4+ T cells averaged fewer expanded clones than CD8+ T cells. Among the lowest peripheral clonal expansion occurred in 0.1-3.0 mg/kg partial responders.

The chain recombines TRBV27 with TRBJ2-7; D possibly corresponds to TRBD2 (5 bases). The sample consisted of CD4+ or CD8+ T cells sorted from blood, taken in a trial of the OX40 agonist ivuxolimab. This TCR came from an adult with an advanced solid tumor such as melanoma, head and neck, liver or kidney cancer. The CDR3 DNA is TGTGCCAGCAGTATTTGGGCTAGCCAAGACGAGCAGTACTTC. The encoded protein is CASSIWASQDEQYF.